The clone carrying this T cell receptor beta chain occurred a few times. The V and J ends lost 5 bases and 4 bases respectively, with 10 bases between them. The CDR3 length is 13 residues. Germline lookup yields CDR1 KGHDR and CDR2 SFDVKD. Template switching supplied a universal primer site; unique molecular identifiers were carried on the cDNA. TCRdb independently ran MiXCR on the 5' RACE reads; one entry per CDR3 protein. The table has about 900,000 distinct CDR3 sequences, 9% to 15% seen once. The source of the sample is a study of identical twins. The data were also submitted as part of a second study, on yellow fever vaccine responses in identical twins. This second study notes: Twins reportedly mounted vaccine T cell responses that seemed partly convergent, partly personalized.

Sequences were obtained from PBMCs. This chain connects TRBV24-1 to TRBJ1-2; no reliable D call. The TCR comes from a woman under 30 in good health. The CDR3 region is CATSAGAAYGYTF. CDR3 nucleotides: TGTGCCACCAGTGCTGGCGCCGCCTATGGCTACACCTTC.